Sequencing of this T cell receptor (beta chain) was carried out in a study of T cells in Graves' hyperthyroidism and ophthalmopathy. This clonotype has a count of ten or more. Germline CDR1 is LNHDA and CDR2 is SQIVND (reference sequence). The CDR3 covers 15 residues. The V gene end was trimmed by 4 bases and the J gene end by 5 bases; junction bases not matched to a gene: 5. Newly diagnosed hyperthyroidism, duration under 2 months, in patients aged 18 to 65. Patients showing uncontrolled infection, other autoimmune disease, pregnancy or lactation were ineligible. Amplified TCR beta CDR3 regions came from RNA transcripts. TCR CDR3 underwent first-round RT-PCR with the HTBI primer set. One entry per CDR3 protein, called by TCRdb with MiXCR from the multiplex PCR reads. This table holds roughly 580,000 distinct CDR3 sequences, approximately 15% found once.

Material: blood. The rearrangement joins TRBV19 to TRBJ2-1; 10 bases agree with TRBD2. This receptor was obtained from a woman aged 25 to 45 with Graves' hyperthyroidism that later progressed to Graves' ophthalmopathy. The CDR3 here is CASSRTSGNHNEQFF. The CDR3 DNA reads TGTGCCAGTAGTAGGACTAGCGGAAACCACAATGAGCAGTTCTTC.